One sample yielded the 9 T cell receptor beta chains listed below, sequenced in a study of OX40 agonist ivuxolimab in advanced cancers. The table came from immunoSEQ multiplex PCR; TCRdb's copy has only in-frame clones and leaves some out. The data contain roughly 70,000 clones, approximately 83% of them singletons. The sequenced sample was CD4+ or CD8+ T cells sorted from blood, obtained in a trial of the OX40 agonist ivuxolimab. All receptors derive from an adult with an advanced solid tumor such as melanoma, head and neck, liver or kidney cancer.

This chain joins TRBV10-3 and TRBJ2-7; no clear D gene. Trimming removed 3 bases at V and 3 bases at J, with 12 bases between. The CDR3 length is 14 residues. Germline CDR1 ENHRY, CDR2 SYGVKD. The CDR3 bases are TGTGCCATCAGTGATGAAGACACCAACTACGAGCAGTACTTC. Amino acids: CAISDEDTNYEQYF.

This sequence joins TRBV28 and TRBJ2-7; 10 nucleotides agree with TRBD2. Germline V gene lookup returns CDR1 MDHEN and CDR2 SYDVKM. The CDR3 has 15 residues. V was clipped by 3 bases and J by 3 bases; unmatched bases: 5. CDR3 amino acids: CASSLFLAGVYEQYF. For the CDR3, the DNA is TGTGCCAGCAGTTTGTTCCTAGCGGGGGTCTACGAGCAGTACTTC.

The V call is TRBV10-3, the J call TRBJ2-7, with 9 bases fitting TRBD2. The CDR3 covers 16 residues. Germline V gene sequence: CDR1 ENHRY, CDR2 SYGVKD. With V trimmed by 3 bases and J by 3 bases, 9 bases remained unmatched. The CDR3 DNA follows: TGTGCCATCAGTGACCAGCGGGGGGCCAGTTTCTACGAGCAGTACTTC. Translated, it gives CAISDQRGASFYEQYF.

The chain links TRBV6-5 to TRBJ2-5; a weak D match, TRBD1 (5 bases). V gave up 6 bases and J gave up 1 base, with 12 bases separating them. Germline V lookup: CDR1 MNHEY, CDR2 SVGAGI. This CDR3 is built from 14 residues. In DNA, the CDR3 is TGTGCCAGCAGACCCGGACACTTCCAAGAGACCCAGTACTTC. Its protein product is CASRPGHFQETQYF.

This sequence joins TRBV28 and TRBJ2-3; 7 nucleotides match TRBD2. The CDR3 sequence is 16 residues long. Germline CDR1 reads MDHEN; CDR2 reads SYDVKM. J was trimmed by 1 base and V by 5 bases; bases with no gene match: 9. The CDR3 region is CASSPPRAGGTDTQYF. CDR3 nucleotide sequence: TGTGCCAGCAGTCCCCCGCGGGCGGGGGGCACAGATACGCAGTATTTT.

The rearrangement joins TRBV7-7 to TRBJ2-5, with D unresolved. This CDR3 comprises 12 residues. Germline values: CDR1 SSHAT, CDR2 FNYEAQ (reference sequence). The V end lost 5 bases, the J end lost 4 bases, and 8 bases lay between the germline ends. CDR3 bases: TGTGCCAGCAGCCGTACCGGAGAGACCCAGTACTTC. Its protein is CASSRTGETQYF. The complete variable domain, with remaining parts taken from reference TRBV7-7 and TRBJ2-5, reads GAGVSQSPRYKVTKRGQDVTLRCDPISSHATLYWYQQALGQGPEFLTYFNYEAQPDKSGLPSDRFSAERPEGSISTLTIQRTEQRDSAMYRCASSRTGETQYFGPGTRLLVL.

The chain has TRBV2 and TRBJ2-7, with TRBD1 matching over 10 bases. The CDR3 has 14 amino acids. Germline CDR1 and CDR2: SNHLY and FYNNEI. V lost 5 bases and J lost 2; bases outside the gene matches: 3. The CDR3 DNA follows: TGTGCCAGCAGTCCCGGACAGGGGGCCTACGAGCAGTACTTC. Translating gives CASSPGQGAYEQYF.

The gene calls are TRBV6-5 and TRBJ2-5, with D tentatively TRBD2 (5 bases). V gave up 2 bases and J gave up 5 bases, with 12 bases separating them. The CDR3 contains 14 residues. CDR1 MNHEY and CDR2 SVGAGI come from the germline V gene. The CDR3 protein is CASSYVRGSETQYF. The CDR3 DNA reads as TGTGCCAGCAGTTACGTTCGAGGGAGTGAGACCCAGTACTTC.

The chain couples TRBV28 to TRBJ2-7, with TRBD1 matching over 7 bases. Germline CDR1 is MDHEN and CDR2 is SYDVKM. The CDR3 covers 14 residues. The V segment lost 5 bases and the J segment 3 bases; nucleotides outside the gene matches: 7. CDR3 in DNA: TGTGCCAGCAGTCGATCAGGGGGTCTCTACGAGCAGTACTTC. Translation: CASSRSGGLYEQYF.